The 28 T cell receptor beta chains presented below share a single source sample, sequenced in a study of shared clonotypes between healthy human individuals. The method was immunoSEQ multiplex PCR; TCRdb's version includes in-frame clones alone and lacks a portion of them. The sample records hundreds of thousands of clones, about 96% being singletons. Source material: naive CD4+ T cells sorted from blood. Subset in this sample: CD45RA+ positively selected. The receptors come from a woman in her 30s in good health.

V and J are TRBV5-1 and TRBJ1-4, with unresolved D. Trimming took 2 bases from V and 7 from J, leaving 3 bases between them. The CDR3 runs to 11 residues. Per the germline V gene, CDR1 is SGHRS and CDR2 is YFSETQ. Here the CDR3 reads CASSFGEKLFF. The CDR3, as DNA: TGCGCCAGCAGCTTTGGTGAAAAACTGTTTTTT.

The chain employs TRBV2 and TRBJ1-5, with D possibly being TRBD1 (6 bases). The CDR3 sequence is 15 residues long. The germline CDR1 and CDR2 sequences are SNHLY and FYNNEI. V lost 5 bases to trimming and J lost 3 bases, with 14 bases between them. The CDR3 DNA sequence: TGTGCCAGCAGTCCTCGGACAGACGTCAATCAGCCCCAGCATTTT. Amino acids: CASSPRTDVNQPQHF.

This chain connects TRBV7-8 to TRBJ1-3; 7 bases fit TRBD1. CDR1 is SGHVS and CDR2 is FQNEAQ in the germline V gene. V lost 5 bases to trimming and J lost 4 bases; unmatched junction nucleotides: 14. The CDR3 is made up of 17 amino acids. DNA for the CDR3: TGTGCCAGCAGCCCCCGTGCGGCGGACAGGCAGGGAAACACCATATATTTT. This encodes CASSPRAADRQGNTIYF.

This clone has only one observation. The rearrangement uses TRBV19 and TRBJ2-2, with TRBD2 identical over 12 bases. This CDR3 is 17 amino acids long. Germline V gene lookup returns CDR1 LNHDA and CDR2 SQIVND (reference sequence). The ends lost 0 bases at V and 6 bases at J; junction bases unmatched: 5. The CDR3: CASSIDSLAGGSGELFF. DNA for the CDR3: TGTGCCAGTAGTATAGATTCGCTAGCGGGAGGGTCCGGGGAGCTGTTTTTT.

The chain uses TRBV7-9 and TRBJ2-1; D is undetermined. This CDR3 spans 14 amino acids. V was shortened by 6 bases and J by 1 base, with 10 bases between the two germline ends. The germline V gene has CDR1 SEHNR and CDR2 FQNEAQ (reference sequence). The CDR3 loop is CASREYPSYNEQFF. The CDR3 DNA reads as TGTGCCAGCAGGGAGTACCCTTCCTACAATGAGCAGTTCTTC.

The chain has TRBV5-1 and TRBJ1-6; TRBD1 agrees at 7 bases. The V segment lost 4 bases and the J segment 6 bases; nucleotides outside the gene matches: 4. The CDR3 consists of 14 residues. Germline loops: CDR1 SGHRS, CDR2 YFSETQ. The CDR3 spells CASSLGTVNSPLHF. In DNA, the CDR3 is TGCGCCAGCAGCCTTGGGACAGTTAATTCACCCCTCCACTTT.

V is TRBV7-2 and J is TRBJ2-2; 8 bases map to TRBD2. The CDR3 consists of 16 residues. The germline V gene has CDR1 SGHTA and CDR2 FQGNSA. J was trimmed by 2 bases and V by 5 bases; bases with no gene match: 7. The CDR3, as DNA: TGTGCCAGCAGCCAACTAGCGGCCTTTAACACCGGGGAGCTGTTTTTT. It is translated as CASSQLAAFNTGELFF.

The J gene is TRBJ2-1, the V gene TRBV19; 8 nucleotides line up with TRBD2. Germline loops: CDR1 LNHDA, CDR2 SQIVND (reference sequence). Trimming cost V 3 bases and J 1 base; bases outside gene matches: 8. CDR3 length: 17 residues. The CDR3 protein is CASSIGGGRMSYNEQFF. The CDR3 DNA is TGTGCCAGTAGTATCGGGGGCGGGAGGATGTCCTACAATGAGCAGTTCTTC.

The chain combines TRBV19 with TRBJ2-5; D ambiguous. The end of the DNA aligns better with TRBJ2-7, so the J call may be wrong. The CDR3 length is 15 residues. The germline V gene encodes CDR1 LNHDA and CDR2 SQIVND (reference sequence). CDR3 DNA: TGTGCCAGTAGTATAGACCGGACCCACCAGATCGAGCAGTACTTC. Its protein product is CASSIDRTHQIEQYF.

The genes are TRBV18 and TRBJ1-3; 11 nucleotides line up with TRBD1. The CDR3 is made up of 17 amino acids. The ends lost 1 base at V and 0 bases at J; junction bases unmatched: 2. Germline assignment: CDR1 KGHSH and CDR2 LQKENI. The CDR3: CASSPRTGGLSGNTIYF. The CDR3 nucleotides are TGTGCCAGCTCACCACGGACAGGGGGCCTCTCTGGAAACACCATATATTTT.

The chain joins TRBV6-5 to TRBJ1-2; D call uncertain. Deletions cut 4 bases from V and 4 bases from J, with 10 bases between. The CDR3 is 13 residues long. Germline V gene sequence: CDR1 MNHEY, CDR2 SVGAGI. Written as DNA, the CDR3 is TGTGCCAGCAGTTCCGTCCAAGGCTATGGCTACACCTTC. This encodes CASSSVQGYGYTF.

The V call is TRBV29-1, the J call TRBJ2-1; 7 bases match TRBD1. Germline loops: CDR1 SQVTM, CDR2 ANQGSEA. V shed 6 bases and J 6 bases; nucleotides not matched to a gene: 5. The CDR3 contains 12 residues. CDR3 in amino acids: CSVDRVGNEQFF. CDR3 bases: TGCAGCGTCGACAGGGTAGGCAATGAGCAGTTCTTC.

The rearrangement uses TRBV5-1 and TRBJ2-7; 10 nucleotides match TRBD2. This CDR3 region has 17 residues. J gave up 4 bases and V 4 bases, and 14 bases lay outside the gene matches. In germline, CDR1 is SGHRS, CDR2 YFSETQ. As DNA, the CDR3 is TGCGCCAGCAGCAAAGCGGGAGGGCCCTCCCACCTTTACGAGCAGTACTTC. Translating it yields CASSKAGGPSHLYEQYF.

The CDR3 sequence is CASRSGPGGTEAFF. DNA of the CDR3: TGTGCCAGTAGGTCCGGGCCAGGCGGCACTGAAGCTTTCTTT. V is TRBV19 and J is TRBJ1-1; the D is unclear. V dropped 6 bases and J dropped 4 bases, with 15 bases sitting between them. The V gene's germline CDR1 is LNHDA and CDR2 SQIVND (reference sequence). This CDR3 is built from 14 residues.

The chain joins TRBV6-6 to TRBJ1-1, with 9 bases matching TRBD1. Losses at the gene ends were 4 bases for V and 4 bases for J; bases not matched to a gene: 4. Germline assignment: CDR1 MNHNY and CDR2 SVGAGI (reference sequence). The CDR3 is 14 residues long. CDR3 residues: CASSWDREGTEAFF. Here the CDR3 DNA reads TGTGCCAGCAGTTGGGACAGGGAAGGCACTGAAGCTTTCTTT.

This clone occurred once. J is TRBJ2-7 and V is TRBV28; unclear D gene. The CDR3 has 12 residues. The ends were cut back, 8 bases at V and 2 bases at J, with 10 bases in the middle. The germline V gene encodes CDR1 MDHEN and CDR2 SYDVKM. The CDR3 reads CASSGRPYEQYF. CDR3 nucleotide sequence: TGTGCCAGCTCTGGACGGCCCTACGAGCAGTACTTC. Variable domain in full (rest from reference TRBV28 and TRBJ2-7): DVKVTQSSRYLVKRTGEKVFLECVQDMDHENMFWYRQDPGLGLRLIYFSYDVKMKEKGDIPEGYSVSREKKERFSLILESASTNQTSMYLCASSGRPYEQYFGPGTRLTVT.

The V call is TRBV5-1, the J call TRBJ2-7; 8 bases are a match to TRBD1. The CDR3 length is 13 residues. The germline V gene encodes CDR1 SGHRS and CDR2 YFSETQ. The V and J ends lost 4 bases and 1 base, in that order; junction bases with no gene match: 1. The chain's CDR3 is CASSQGASYEQYF. CDR3 coding DNA: TGCGCCAGCAGCCAGGGGGCTTCCTACGAGCAGTACTTC.

The chain links TRBV2 to TRBJ2-2; 8 nucleotides match TRBD1. The CDR3 extends over 16 amino acids. In germline, CDR1 is SNHLY, CDR2 FYNNEI. V was clipped by 6 bases and J by 5 bases; unmatched bases: 11. The CDR3 protein is CASRRGGTGLTGELFF. In nucleotides, the CDR3 is TGTGCCAGCAGAAGAGGAGGGACAGGTTTGACCGGGGAGCTGTTTTTT.

The table lists this clone with a count of one. The chain carries TRBV7-6 and TRBJ2-3; 8 bases align to TRBD2. Losses at the gene ends were 4 bases for V and 2 bases for J; bases not matched to a gene: 2. This CDR3 has 14 residues. Germline CDR1 and CDR2: SGHVS and FNYEAQ. The CDR3 DNA reads TGTGCCAGCAGCTCTGGACTAGCCACAGATACGCAGTATTTT. It encodes CASSSGLATDTQYF.

The chain carries TRBV18 and TRBJ2-7; possibly TRBD1 or TRBD2 for D (5 bases each). V lost 3 bases and J lost 7, with 10 bases in between. The CDR3 is 12 amino acids. CDR1 KGHSH and CDR2 LQKENI come from the germline V gene. The CDR3 DNA reads as TGTGCCAGCTCACCCATCGGGGCAGAGCAGTACTTC. Protein product: CASSPIGAEQYF. Combining the CDR3 with reference TRBV18 and TRBJ2-7 gives the whole variable domain NAGVMQNPRHLVRRRGQEARLRCSPMKGHSHVYWYRQLPEEGLKFMVYLQKENIIDESGMPKERFSAEFPKEGPSILRIQQVVRGDSAAYFCASSPIGAEQYFGPGTRLTVT.

V gene TRBV28 combines with J gene TRBJ2-7; 8 bases fit TRBD1. The CDR3 is made up of 14 amino acids. Germline V CDR1 and CDR2: MDHEN, SYDVKM. The ends lost 5 bases at V and 3 bases at J; junction bases unmatched: 6. This CDR3 is CASSRPDRDYEQYF. As DNA, the CDR3 is TGTGCCAGCAGTCGCCCGGACAGGGACTACGAGCAGTACTTC.

This chain uses TRBV2 with TRBJ1-5, with D perhaps matching TRBD1 (6 bases). V lost 6 bases and J lost 4, with 16 bases in between. CDR1 SNHLY and CDR2 FYNNEI come from the germline V gene. The CDR3 has 15 residues. DNA of the CDR3: TGTGCCAGCAGGCATCGGGGGGCCAGTAATCAGCCCCAGCATTTT. Translating gives CASRHRGASNQPQHF.

The J gene is TRBJ1-4, the V gene TRBV7-6; no definite D call. The CDR3 is made up of 16 amino acids. In germline, CDR1 is SGHVS, CDR2 FNYEAQ. V lost 4 bases and J lost 0, with 12 bases in between. The CDR3, as DNA: TGTGCCAGCAGCTGGATGACGGATGCAACTAATGAAAAACTGTTTTTT. It codes for CASSWMTDATNEKLFF.

The V gene is TRBV4-1, the J gene TRBJ2-1; D is perhaps TRBD2 (8 bases). In germline, CDR1 is MGHRA, CDR2 YSYEKL. CDR3 length: 20 amino acids. Trimming cost V 1 base and J 4 bases, with 26 bases left between them. Here the CDR3 DNA reads TGCGCCAGCAGCCAAGCGTCGGGGGGGCTCCGGGACAGATTTTACAATGAGCAGTTCTTC. Protein: CASSQASGGLRDRFYNEQFF.

The chain couples TRBV6-1 to TRBJ2-5, with D possibly being TRBD1 (5 bases). This CDR3 has 15 residues. The V gene lost 1 base and the J gene lost 3 bases, with 12 bases spanning the gap. Per germline, CDR1 MNHNS and CDR2 SASEGT. The CDR3 nucleotides are TGTGCCAGCAGTGAAGAGGACACAACTAAAGAGACCCAGTACTTC. Its translation is CASSEEDTTKETQYF.

Points on this clone: The identical CDR3 is also encoded by other nucleotide sequences in the sample. The CDR3, as DNA: TGCGCCAGCAGCTTGGGACTAGCGGGAGGAGTAGATACGCAGTATTTT. Its translation: CASSLGLAGGVDTQYF. The chain uses TRBV5-1 and TRBJ2-3; 13 bases agree with TRBD2. The CDR3 runs 16 residues. The V and J ends lost 0 bases and 5 bases, in that order; junction bases with no gene match: 3. Germline CDR1 SGHRS, CDR2 YFSETQ.

The chain couples TRBV28 to TRBJ1-1, with D tentatively TRBD1 (5 bases). The germline V gene has CDR1 MDHEN and CDR2 SYDVKM. The CDR3 runs to 15 residues. Between the trimmed V and J ends, which lost 7 bases and 3 bases, there was a span of 18 bases. The CDR3 coding sequence is TGTGCCAGCACCGCTGGGGGGGGTTTGGACACTGAAGCTTTCTTT. Its translation is CASTAGGGLDTEAFF.

This CDR3 is CASSLNPPQGRFGGRTDTQYF. CDR3 nucleotide sequence: TGTGCCAGCAGCTTAAACCCCCCACAGGGACGATTCGGCGGGAGAACAGATACGCAGTATTTT. The chain carries TRBV7-3 and TRBJ2-3, with D maybe TRBD2 (7 bases). Trimming removed 1 base from V and 3 bases from J, with 29 bases in between. Germline V gene sequence: CDR1 SGHTA, CDR2 FQGTGA. The CDR3 covers 21 residues.